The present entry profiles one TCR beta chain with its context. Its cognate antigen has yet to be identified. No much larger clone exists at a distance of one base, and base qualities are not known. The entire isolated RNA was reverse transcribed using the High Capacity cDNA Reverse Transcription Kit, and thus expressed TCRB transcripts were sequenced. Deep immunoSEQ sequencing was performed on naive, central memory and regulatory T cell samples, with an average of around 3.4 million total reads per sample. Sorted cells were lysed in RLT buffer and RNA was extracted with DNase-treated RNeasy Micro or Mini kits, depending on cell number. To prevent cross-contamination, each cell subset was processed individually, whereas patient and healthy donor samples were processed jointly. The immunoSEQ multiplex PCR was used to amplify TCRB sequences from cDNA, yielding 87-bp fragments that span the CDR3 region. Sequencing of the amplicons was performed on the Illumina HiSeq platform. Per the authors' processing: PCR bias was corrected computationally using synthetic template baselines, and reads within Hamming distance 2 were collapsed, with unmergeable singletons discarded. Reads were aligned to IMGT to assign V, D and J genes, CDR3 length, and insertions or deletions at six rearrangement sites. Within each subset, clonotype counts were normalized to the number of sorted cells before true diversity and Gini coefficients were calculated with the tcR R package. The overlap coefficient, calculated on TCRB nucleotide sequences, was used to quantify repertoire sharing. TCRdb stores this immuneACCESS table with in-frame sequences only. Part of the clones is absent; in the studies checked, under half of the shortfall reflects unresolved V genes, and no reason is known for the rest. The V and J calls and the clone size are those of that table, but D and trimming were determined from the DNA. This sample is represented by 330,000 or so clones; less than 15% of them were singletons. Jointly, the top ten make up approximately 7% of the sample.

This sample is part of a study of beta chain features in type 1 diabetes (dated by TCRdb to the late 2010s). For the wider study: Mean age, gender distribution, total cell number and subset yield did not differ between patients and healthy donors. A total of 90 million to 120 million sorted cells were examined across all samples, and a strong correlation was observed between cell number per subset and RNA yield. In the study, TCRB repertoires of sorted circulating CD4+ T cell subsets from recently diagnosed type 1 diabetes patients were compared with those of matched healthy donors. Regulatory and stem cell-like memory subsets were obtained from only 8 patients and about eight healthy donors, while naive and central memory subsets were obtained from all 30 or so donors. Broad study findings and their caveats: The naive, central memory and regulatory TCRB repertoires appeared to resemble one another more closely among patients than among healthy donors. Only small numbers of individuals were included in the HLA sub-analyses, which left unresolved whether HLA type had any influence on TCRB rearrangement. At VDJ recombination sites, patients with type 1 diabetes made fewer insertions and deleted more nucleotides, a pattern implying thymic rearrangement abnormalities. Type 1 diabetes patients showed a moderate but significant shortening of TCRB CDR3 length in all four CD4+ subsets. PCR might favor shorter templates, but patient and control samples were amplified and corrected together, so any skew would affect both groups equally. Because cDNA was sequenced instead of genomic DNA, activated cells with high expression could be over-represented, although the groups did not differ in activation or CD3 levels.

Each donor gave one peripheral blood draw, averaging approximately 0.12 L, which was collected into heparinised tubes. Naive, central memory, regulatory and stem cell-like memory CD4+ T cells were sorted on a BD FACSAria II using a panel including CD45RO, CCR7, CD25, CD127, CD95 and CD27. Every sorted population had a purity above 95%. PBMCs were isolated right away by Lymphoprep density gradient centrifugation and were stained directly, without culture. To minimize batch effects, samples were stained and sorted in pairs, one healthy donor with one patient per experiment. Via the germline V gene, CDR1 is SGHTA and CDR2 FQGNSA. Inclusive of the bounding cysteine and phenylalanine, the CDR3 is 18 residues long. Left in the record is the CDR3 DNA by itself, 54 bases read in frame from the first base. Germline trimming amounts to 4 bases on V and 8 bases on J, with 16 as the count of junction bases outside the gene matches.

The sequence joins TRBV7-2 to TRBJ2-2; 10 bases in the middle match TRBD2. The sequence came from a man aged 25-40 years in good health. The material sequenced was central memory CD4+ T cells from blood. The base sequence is TGTGCCAGCAGCTCCAGAGGGATAAGCGGGGGGGCTGGTGGGGAGCTGTTTTTT. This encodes CASSSRGISGGAGGELFF.